This entry lists 29 T cell receptor beta chains sequenced from one sample in a study of a mutant IDH1 vaccine in newly diagnosed glioma. The method was immunoSEQ multiplex PCR; TCRdb's version includes in-frame clones alone and lacks a portion of them. The table lists around 60,000 clones, more than 90% of them singletons. The time point: baseline, week 1 (first vaccination visit). The treatment was: pre-vaccination baseline after standard-of-care therapy. The starting material was PBMCs, obtained from a glioma patient treated with radiotherapy, temozolomide or both. The receptors shown here come from a man in his forties or fifties with glioma.

The chain combines TRBV4-1 with TRBJ2-3, with TRBD2 matching over 14 bases. Germline V CDR1 and CDR2: MGHRA, YSYEKL. V lost 4 bases and J lost 0; bases outside the gene matches: 12. This CDR3 has 20 amino acids. The CDR3 spells CASSRIGLAGGLSSTDTQYF. The CDR3 DNA reads as TGCGCCAGCAGCCGGATCGGACTAGCGGGAGGCCTATCAAGCACAGATACGCAGTATTTT.

This clone occurred once. The rearrangement joins TRBV5-1 to TRBJ1-1; the D is unclear. This CDR3 has 13 residues. CDR1 and CDR2 from the germline V gene are SGHRS and YFSETQ. Trimming shortened V by 4 bases and J by 3 bases, and 10 bases separated the two germline ends. The CDR3 loop reads CASSPPADTEAFF. The CDR3, as DNA: TGCGCCAGCAGCCCCCCGGCGGACACTGAAGCTTTCTTT.

This clone was seen once. This chain connects TRBV11-3 to TRBJ1-1; D unresolved. This CDR3 comprises 14 residues. V lost 6 bases, J lost 6 bases, and 17 bases lay in between. CDR1 is SGHNT and CDR2 is YENEEA in the germline V gene. DNA of the CDR3: TGTGCCAGCAGGGCGTGCAACTATTTCGCTGAAGCTTTCTTT. Its translation: CASRACNYFAEAFF.

The chain recombines TRBV7-9 with TRBJ1-2; possibly TRBD1 for D (6 bases). The germline gives CDR1 SEHNR, CDR2 FQNEAQ (reference sequence). The CDR3 extends over 13 amino acids. V was pared by 1 base and J by 7 bases, with 10 bases between. CDR3 loop: CASSLVGAVGYTF. The CDR3 DNA reads as TGTGCCAGCAGCTTAGTGGGGGCAGTTGGCTACACCTTC.

V is TRBV19 and J is TRBJ1-1; D is perhaps TRBD1 (5 bases). The V end was cut by 3 bases, the J end by 5 bases, with 22 bases between. The CDR3 covers 17 residues. CDR1 and CDR2 (germline): LNHDA, SQIVND (reference sequence). The CDR3: CASSIAWAGLNPTEAFF. The DNA of the CDR3 is TGTGCCAGTAGTATTGCCTGGGCGGGACTCAACCCAACTGAAGCTTTCTTT.

The chain joins TRBV29-1 to TRBJ2-1; 10 bases match TRBD1. CDR3 length: 16 residues. CDR1 SQVTM and CDR2 ANQGSEA come from the germline V gene. V shed 1 base, J shed 5 bases, and the junction held 8 bases outside the gene matches. The CDR3 DNA follows: TGCAGCGTTGAAGGGGGACAGGGGCAGAAGGACAATGAGCAGTTCTTC. Translating it yields CSVEGGQGQKDNEQFF.

The chain uses TRBV2 and TRBJ2-1; the match to TRBD1 covers 10 bases. V trimming: 4 bases; J trimming: 9 bases; junction bases outside the gene matches: 6. The CDR3 totals 14 residues. Germline CDR1 is SNHLY and CDR2 is FYNNEI. The DNA for the CDR3 is TGTGCCAGCAGTGGGACAGGGGGGAGGGGTGAGCAGTTCTTC. This codes for CASSGTGGRGEQFF.

The chain combines TRBV10-1 with TRBJ2-1; the D gene is possibly TRBD2 (6 bases). The germline V and J ends were trimmed by 6 bases and 0 bases, with 18 bases remaining between them. Germline V lookup: CDR1 WNHNN, CDR2 SYGVQD (reference sequence). The CDR3 length is 17 residues. This CDR3 is CASSPGGASSSYNEQFF. CDR3 sequence (DNA): TGCGCCAGCAGCCCCGGCGGGGCATCTAGCTCCTACAATGAGCAGTTCTTC.

V gene TRBV4-1 combines with J gene TRBJ2-7; 7 bases map to TRBD1. This CDR3 comprises 18 residues. Germline values: CDR1 MGHRA, CDR2 YSYEKL. The J segment lost 4 bases and the V segment lost 1 base, leaving 16 bases of the junction unmatched. Written as DNA, the CDR3 is TGCGCCAGCAGCCAAGGAAGGGCCAGACAGGGAATGGGATACGAGCAGTACTTC. It codes for CASSQGRARQGMGYEQYF.

J is TRBJ2-6 and V is TRBV27; unclear D gene. The V and J ends lost 0 bases and 0 bases respectively, with 15 bases between them. The CDR3 runs to 19 residues. Per germline, CDR1 MNHEY and CDR2 SMNVEV (reference sequence). CDR3 region: CASSLSRGSPGSGANVLTF. CDR3 nucleotides: TGTGCCAGCAGTTTATCCCGTGGTTCCCCGGGCTCTGGGGCCAACGTCCTGACTTTC.

This clone was picked up one time. The chain links TRBV4-2 to TRBJ1-1; 7 bases match TRBD1. J lost 0 bases, V lost 0 bases, and 10 bases had no gene match. This CDR3 is built from 18 residues. CDR1 is LGHNA and CDR2 is YNFKEQ in the germline V gene. The CDR3 loop is CASSQEPPRQGVNTEAFF. The CDR3 nucleotides are TGTGCCAGCAGCCAAGAGCCGCCGCGACAGGGTGTGAACACTGAAGCTTTCTTT.

The chain employs TRBV6-6 and TRBJ2-1, with 15 bases matching TRBD2. Germline-derived CDR1 and CDR2 are MNHNY and SVGAGI (reference sequence). J gave up 12 bases and V 0 bases, and 6 bases lay outside the gene matches. This CDR3 comprises 16 residues. The CDR3 reads CASSYSWTSGGEGQFF. CDR3 in DNA: TGTGCCAGCAGTTACTCCTGGACTAGCGGGGGGGAGGGGCAGTTCTTC.

V usage is TRBV28 and J usage is TRBJ2-1; maybe TRBD1 (6 bases). The CDR3 runs 15 residues. Germline lookup yields CDR1 MDHEN and CDR2 SYDVKM. The V and J ends lost 6 bases and 4 bases respectively, with 16 bases between them. CDR3 protein: CASSRVNREYNEQFF. The DNA for the CDR3 is TGTGCCAGCAGCCGAGTCAACAGGGAATACAATGAGCAGTTCTTC.

The chain employs TRBV6-5 and TRBJ1-5; unclear D gene. Trimming stripped 7 bases from V and 1 base from J, with 5 bases between. In germline, CDR1 is MNHEY, CDR2 SVGAGI. The CDR3 is 12 residues long. The CDR3 here is CASTRSNQPQHF. The CDR3 region has the DNA TGTGCCAGCACCCGGAGCAATCAGCCCCAGCATTTT.

The chain combines TRBV5-4 with TRBJ1-3; no definite D call. Trimming took off 6 bases at V and 3 bases at J, with 16 bases between the two ends. CDR3 size: 15 residues. CDR1 SGHNT and CDR2 YYREEE come from the germline V gene (reference sequence). In DNA form, the CDR3 reads TGTGCCAGCAAACCTAGTATCGGTTTTGGAAACACCATATATTTT. Translating gives CASKPSIGFGNTIYF.

This clone was seen a few times. The chain combines TRBV5-1 with TRBJ2-5; 14 bases are a match to TRBD2. Germline CDR1 and CDR2: SGHRS and YFSETQ. Trimming at V came to 2 bases and at J to 3 bases, leaving 9 bases not matched to a gene. The CDR3 consists of 18 residues. The CDR3 region has the DNA TGCGCCAGCAGCTTCATGAAACCGGGACTAGCGGGAGAAGAGACCCAGTACTTC. Residues: CASSFMKPGLAGEETQYF.

V gene TRBV2 combines with J gene TRBJ1-6; D is perhaps TRBD1 (5 bases). Trimming removed 1 base from V and 7 bases from J, with 14 bases in between. CDR3 length: 16 residues. Germline lookup yields CDR1 SNHLY and CDR2 FYNNEI. This CDR3 reads CASSEGGGGLNSPLHF. In DNA form, the CDR3 reads TGTGCCAGCAGTGAAGGGGGGGGTGGACTGAATTCACCCCTCCACTTT.

This chain joins TRBV7-9 and TRBJ2-2; D is undetermined. Trimming left V 5 bases short and J 0 bases short, with 7 bases between. The V gene's germline CDR1 is SEHNR and CDR2 FQNEAQ (reference sequence). The CDR3 spans 14 residues. The CDR3 sequence: CASSPQTNTGELFF. Written as DNA, the CDR3 is TGTGCCAGCAGCCCCCAGACGAACACCGGGGAGCTGTTTTTT.

The V and J genes are TRBV5-6 and TRBJ2-1; D unresolved. Deletions cut 1 base from V and 9 bases from J, with 8 bases between. The CDR3 contains 12 residues. Per germline, CDR1 SGHDT and CDR2 YYEEEE. CDR3 sequence: CASSLQRPEQFF. Here the CDR3 DNA reads TGTGCCAGCAGCTTGCAGCGACCTGAGCAGTTCTTC.

This chain connects TRBV5-1 to TRBJ2-5, with 9 bases identical to TRBD1. J lost 2 bases, V lost 4 bases, and 9 bases had no gene match. Germline-derived CDR1 and CDR2 are SGHRS and YFSETQ. CDR3 length: 16 amino acids. CDR3 nucleotide sequence: TGCGCCAGCAGCGTAACCGGGACAGGGCCGCAAGAGACCCAGTACTTC. Protein: CASSVTGTGPQETQYF.

The chain links TRBV27 to TRBJ2-7; TRBD1 aligns across 7 bases. After removal of 6 bases from V and 3 bases from J, the junction contained 8 bases not matched to a gene. The length of the CDR3 is 14 residues. Germline lookup yields CDR1 MNHEY and CDR2 SMNVEV (reference sequence). For the CDR3, the DNA is TGTGCCAGCAGAAGTTCGGGACAGCTCTACGAGCAGTACTTC. This encodes CASRSSGQLYEQYF.

The V and J genes are TRBV9 and TRBJ2-3, with 10 positions matching TRBD2. The length of the CDR3 is 14 residues. The V and J ends lost 4 bases and 6 bases, in that order; junction bases with no gene match: 5. The germline V gene encodes CDR1 SGDLS and CDR2 YYNGEE. The CDR3 DNA sequence: TGTGCCAGCAGCCGACTAGCGGGTATGGATACGCAGTATTTT. This codes for CASSRLAGMDTQYF. The full variable domain, rest sourced from reference TRBV9 and TRBJ2-3, is DSGVTQTPKHLITATGQRVTLRCSPRSGDLSVYWYQQSLDQGLQFLIQYYNGEERAKGNILERFSAQQFPDLHSELNLSSLELGDSALYFCASSRLAGMDTQYFGPGTRLTVL.

The rearrangement links TRBV30 to TRBJ1-5; D is unresolved. Germline lookup yields CDR1 GTSNPN and CDR2 SVGIG (reference sequence). The CDR3 totals 13 residues. The ends were cut back, 1 base at V and 0 bases at J, with 4 bases in the middle. CDR3 in DNA: TGTGCCTGGAGTGAGGATAGCAATCAGCCCCAGCATTTT. Its protein product is CAWSEDSNQPQHF. The full variable domain, rest sourced from reference TRBV30 and TRBJ1-5, is SQTIHQWPATLVQPVGSPLSLECTVEGTSNPNLYWYRQAAGRGLQLLFYSVGIGQISSEVPQNLSASRPQDRQFILSSKKLLLSDSGFYLCAWSEDSNQPQHFGDGTRLSIL.

CDR3 sequence: CASSSGQGVSYEQYF. The CDR3 DNA sequence: TGTGCCAGCAGTTCGGGACAGGGGGTCTCCTACGAGCAGTACTTC. The genes are TRBV28 and TRBJ2-7; 11 bases line up with TRBD1. Germline CDR1 reads MDHEN; CDR2 reads SYDVKM. The CDR3 is 15 amino acids. Trimming at V came to 4 bases and at J to 0 bases, leaving 2 bases not matched to a gene.

The CDR3 sequence is CASSLRAHGYTF. The CDR3 coding sequence is TGTGCCAGCAGCTTACGCGCACATGGCTACACCTTC. The chain combines TRBV7-2 with TRBJ1-2; D remains unclear. From germline, CDR1 is SGHTA and CDR2 FQGNSA. The ends were cut back, 2 bases at V and 6 bases at J, with 7 bases in the middle. The CDR3 loop spans 12 amino acids.

This clone is a singleton in its sample. V usage is TRBV5-1 and J usage is TRBJ2-1; D is ambiguous. CDR1 and CDR2 (germline): SGHRS, YFSETQ. Trimming took off 0 bases at V and 4 bases at J, with 5 bases between the two ends. The CDR3 spans 13 residues. Here the CDR3 reads CASSLDIYNEQFF. The CDR3 coding sequence is TGCGCCAGCAGCTTGGACATATACAATGAGCAGTTCTTC.

The chain carries TRBV6-1 and TRBJ1-2; tentatively, D is TRBD1 (6 bases). Germline V gene data show CDR1 as MNHNS and CDR2 as SASEGT. V was shortened by 5 bases and J by 5 bases, with 15 bases between the two germline ends. The CDR3 covers 14 residues. The CDR3 sequence: CASSPQGEVYGYTF. Here the CDR3 DNA reads TGTGCCAGCAGTCCACAGGGAGAGGTTTATGGCTACACCTTC.

The J gene is TRBJ1-2, the V gene TRBV27; unclear D gene. This CDR3 has 16 residues. CDR1 and CDR2 (germline): MNHEY, SMNVEV (reference sequence). Deletions cut 2 bases from V and 9 bases from J, with 22 bases between. The DNA of the CDR3 is TGTGCCAGCAGTTTAGAGCGCCAGAGTGTCGGTGGCAGCTACACCTTC. It translates to CASSLERQSVGGSYTF.

The gene calls are TRBV6-1 and TRBJ2-7; D is ambiguous. Germline V gene lookup returns CDR1 MNHNS and CDR2 SASEGT. This CDR3 contains 12 residues. Trimming pared 6 bases from V and 5 bases from J, leaving 11 bases between. The CDR3 protein is CASRARVHEQYF. CDR3 coding DNA: TGTGCCAGCAGGGCTAGGGTCCACGAGCAGTACTTC.